These T cell receptor beta chains were read from a single sample in a study of blood T cell repertoires in COVID-19. Assay used: immunoSEQ multiplex PCR; TCRdb lists only in-frame clones, some missing. The sample contains roughly 240,000 clones, around 83% of which appear only once. Sequencing was done on a sample of peripheral blood. These receptors originate from a man between 18 and 29 years old with active or convalescent COVID-19. Both conserved end residues are part of each CDR3. Each record gives: clone size, V gene, J gene, D gene, CDR3 length, CDR3 protein, CDR3 DNA. The D gene is left open where the match is weak. Size is omitted from some rows. Given values are once, few, many or a class for expanded clones.

size: .; V: TRBV6-5; J: TRBJ2-3; D: .; length: 12; CDR3: CASSPGTDTQYF; DNA: TGTGCCAGCAGTCCGGGGACAGATACGCAGTATTTT
size: once; V: TRBV11-1; J: TRBJ2-7; D: .; length: 14; CDR3: CASSLISTTYEQYF; DNA: TGTGCCAGCAGCTTAATCTCTACGACCTACGAGCAGTACTTC
size: few; V: TRBV20-1; J: TRBJ1-2; D: .; length: 11; CDR3: CSAGGGRGYTF; DNA: TGCAGTGCCGGGGGGGGTCGTGGCTACACCTTC
size: .; V: TRBV6-5; J: TRBJ1-6; D: TRBD1; length: 15; CDR3: CASPKEGQGVSPLHF; DNA: TGTGCCAGCCCTAAAGAGGGACAGGGGGTTTCACCCCTCCACTTT
size: .; V: TRBV6-5; J: TRBJ1-6; D: TRBD1; length: 12; CDR3: CASGQGSSPLHF; DNA: TGTGCCAGCGGACAGGGGAGTTCACCCCTCCACTTT
size: once; V: TRBV12-3/TRBV12-4; J: TRBJ1-2; D: TRBD1; length: 13; CDR3: CATQGDSFYGYTF; DNA: TGTGCCACCCAGGGGGACAGCTTCTATGGCTACACCTTC
size: .; V: TRBV9; J: TRBJ2-5; D: TRBD2; length: 15; CDR3: CASSVEASGWETQYF; DNA: TGTGCCAGCAGCGTAGAGGCTAGCGGGTGGGAGACCCAGTACTTC
size: .; V: TRBV9; J: TRBJ2-2; D: TRBD2; length: 14; CDR3: CASSQLAGPGELFF; DNA: TGTGCCAGCAGCCAACTAGCGGGACCCGGGGAGCTGTTTTTT
size: .; V: TRBV5-1; J: TRBJ1-5; D: TRBD1; length: 15; CDR3: CASSRGTGGYQPQHF; DNA: TGCGCCAGCAGCCGGGGGACAGGAGGATATCAGCCCCAGCATTTT
size: .; V: TRBV5-1; J: TRBJ1-1; D: TRBD1; length: 14; CDR3: CASSPGQGNTEAFF; DNA: TGCGCCAGCAGCCCGGGACAGGGGAACACTGAAGCTTTCTTT